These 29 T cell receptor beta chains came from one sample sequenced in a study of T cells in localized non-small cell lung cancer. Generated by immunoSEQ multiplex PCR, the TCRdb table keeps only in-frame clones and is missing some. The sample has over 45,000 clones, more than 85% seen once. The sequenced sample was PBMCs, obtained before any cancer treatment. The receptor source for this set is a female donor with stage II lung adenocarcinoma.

CDR3 in amino acids: CASSTHSGEGAGYEQYF. CDR3 sequence (DNA): TGTGCCAGCAGCACCCATTCGGGGGAGGGGGCAGGGTACGAGCAGTACTTC. This sequence joins TRBV21-1 and TRBJ2-7. TRBV21-1 is an annotated pseudogene. The CDR3 totals 17 residues.

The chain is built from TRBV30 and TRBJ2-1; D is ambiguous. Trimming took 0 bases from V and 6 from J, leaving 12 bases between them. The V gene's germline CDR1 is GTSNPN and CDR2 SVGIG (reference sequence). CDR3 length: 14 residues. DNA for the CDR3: TGTGCCTGGAGTGTACGCCACCCGAGCAATGAGCAGTTCTTC. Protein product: CAWSVRHPSNEQFF.

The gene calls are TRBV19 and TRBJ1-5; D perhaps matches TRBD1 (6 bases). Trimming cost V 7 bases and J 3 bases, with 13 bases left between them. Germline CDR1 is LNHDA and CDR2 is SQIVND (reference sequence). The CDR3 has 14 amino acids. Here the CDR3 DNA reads TGTGCCAGTAACCTACAGGGTATCAATCAGCCCCAGCATTTT. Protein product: CASNLQGINQPQHF.

CDR3 protein: CASQSVQVLNEKLFF. CDR3 in DNA: TGTGCCAGCCAGAGCGTGCAGGTCCTTAATGAAAAACTGTTTTTT. V is TRBV19 and J is TRBJ1-4; D is uncertain. Trimming took off 9 bases at V and 4 bases at J, with 18 bases between the two ends. The CDR3 totals 15 residues. Germline values: CDR1 LNHDA, CDR2 SQIVND (reference sequence).

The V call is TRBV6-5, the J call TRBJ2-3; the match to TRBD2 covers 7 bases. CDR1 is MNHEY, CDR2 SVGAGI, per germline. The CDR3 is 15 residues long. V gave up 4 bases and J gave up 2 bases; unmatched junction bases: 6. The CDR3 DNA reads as TGTGCCAGCAGTTCCCCAACTAGCGACACAGATACGCAGTATTTT. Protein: CASSSPTSDTDTQYF.

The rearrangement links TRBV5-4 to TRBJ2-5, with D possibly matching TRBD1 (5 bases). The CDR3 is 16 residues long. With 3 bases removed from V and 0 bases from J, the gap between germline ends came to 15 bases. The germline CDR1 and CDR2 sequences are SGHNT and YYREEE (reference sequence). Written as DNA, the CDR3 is TGTGCCAGCAGCTCCCGACAGATACAGTACCAAGAGACCCAGTACTTC. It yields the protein CASSSRQIQYQETQYF.

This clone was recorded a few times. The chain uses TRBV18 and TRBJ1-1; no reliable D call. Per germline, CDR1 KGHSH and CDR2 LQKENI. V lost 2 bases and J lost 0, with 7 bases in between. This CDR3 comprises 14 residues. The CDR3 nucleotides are TGTGCCAGCTCACCAGTGCCCATGAACACTGAAGCTTTCTTT. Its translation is CASSPVPMNTEAFF.

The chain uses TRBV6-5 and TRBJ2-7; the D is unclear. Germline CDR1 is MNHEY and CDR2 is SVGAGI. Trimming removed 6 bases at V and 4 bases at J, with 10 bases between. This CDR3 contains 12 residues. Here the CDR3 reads CASRPNEYEQYF. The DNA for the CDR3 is TGTGCCAGCAGGCCGAACGAGTACGAGCAGTACTTC.

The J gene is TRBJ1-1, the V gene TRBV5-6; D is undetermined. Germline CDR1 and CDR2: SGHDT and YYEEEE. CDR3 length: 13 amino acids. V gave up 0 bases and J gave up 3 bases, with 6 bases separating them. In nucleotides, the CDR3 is TGTGCCAGCAGCTTGGGCAGACACACTGAAGCTTTCTTT. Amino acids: CASSLGRHTEAFF.

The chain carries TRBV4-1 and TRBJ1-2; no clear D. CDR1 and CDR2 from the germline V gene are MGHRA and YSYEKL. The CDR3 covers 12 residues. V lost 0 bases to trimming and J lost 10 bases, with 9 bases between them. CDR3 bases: TGCGCCAGCAGCCAAGATTTATTAGTCTACACCTTC. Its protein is CASSQDLLVYTF.

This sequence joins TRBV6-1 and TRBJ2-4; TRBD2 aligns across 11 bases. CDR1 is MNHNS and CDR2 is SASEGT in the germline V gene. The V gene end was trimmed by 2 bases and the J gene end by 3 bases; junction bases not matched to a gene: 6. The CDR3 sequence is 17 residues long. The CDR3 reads CASSEILAGANKNIQYF. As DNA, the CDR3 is TGTGCCAGCAGTGAAATACTAGCGGGGGCGAACAAAAACATTCAGTACTTC.

CDR3 bases: TGTGCCAGTAGTATAGGGGACAGGGGGCATGGCTACACCTTC. This codes for CASSIGDRGHGYTF. The V call is TRBV19, the J call TRBJ1-2; 12 bases match TRBD1. J gave up 6 bases and V 1 base, and 0 bases lay outside the gene matches. Per the germline V gene, CDR1 is LNHDA and CDR2 is SQIVND (reference sequence). The CDR3 has 14 amino acids.

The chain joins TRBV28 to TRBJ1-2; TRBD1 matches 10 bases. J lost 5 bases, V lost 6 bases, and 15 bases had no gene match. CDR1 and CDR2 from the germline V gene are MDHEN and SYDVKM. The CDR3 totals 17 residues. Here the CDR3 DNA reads TGTGCCAGCAGATCTCCGGGACAGGGGATTTCACGATATGGCTACACCTTC. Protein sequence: CASRSPGQGISRYGYTF.

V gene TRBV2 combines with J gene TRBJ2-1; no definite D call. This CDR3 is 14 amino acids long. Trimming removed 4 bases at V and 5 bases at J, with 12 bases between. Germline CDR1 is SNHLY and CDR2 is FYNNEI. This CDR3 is CASSVDPVDNEQFF. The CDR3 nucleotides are TGTGCCAGCAGTGTAGACCCCGTGGACAATGAGCAGTTCTTC. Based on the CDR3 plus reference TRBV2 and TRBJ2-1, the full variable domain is EPEVTQTPSHQVTQMGQEVILRCVPISNHLYFYWYRQILGQKVEFLVSFYNNEISEKSEIFDDQFSVERPDGSNFTLKIRSTKLEDSAMYFCASSVDPVDNEQFFGPGTRLTVL.

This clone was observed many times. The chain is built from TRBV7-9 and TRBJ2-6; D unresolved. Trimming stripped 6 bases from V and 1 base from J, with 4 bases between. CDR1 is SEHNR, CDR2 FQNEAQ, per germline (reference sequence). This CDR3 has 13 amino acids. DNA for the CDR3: TGTGCCAGCAGTCGATCTGGGGCCAACGTCCTGACTTTC. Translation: CASSRSGANVLTF.

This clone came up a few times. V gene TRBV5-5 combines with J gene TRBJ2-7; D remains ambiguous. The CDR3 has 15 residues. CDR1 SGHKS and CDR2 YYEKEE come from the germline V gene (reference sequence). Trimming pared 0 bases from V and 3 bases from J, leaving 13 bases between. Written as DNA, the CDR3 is TGTGCCAGCAGCTTGGGACCGTCCCCTTTCTACGAGCAGTACTTC. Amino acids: CASSLGPSPFYEQYF.

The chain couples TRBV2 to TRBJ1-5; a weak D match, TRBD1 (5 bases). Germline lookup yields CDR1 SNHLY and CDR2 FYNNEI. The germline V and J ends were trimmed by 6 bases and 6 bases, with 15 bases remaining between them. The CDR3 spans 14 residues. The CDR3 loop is CASSRDGGVQPQHF. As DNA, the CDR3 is TGTGCCAGCAGCCGTGACGGGGGAGTTCAGCCCCAGCATTTT.

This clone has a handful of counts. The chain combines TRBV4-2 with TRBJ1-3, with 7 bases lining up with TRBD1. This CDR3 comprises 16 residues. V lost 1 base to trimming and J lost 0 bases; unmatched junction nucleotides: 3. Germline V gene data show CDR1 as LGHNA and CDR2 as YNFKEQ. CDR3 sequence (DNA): TGTGCCAGCAGCCAAGCGGGACAGTCCTCTGGAAACACCATATATTTT. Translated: CASSQAGQSSGNTIYF.

The CDR3 sequence is CASTGTGNEQFF. CDR3 nucleotide sequence: TGTGCCAGTACCGGGACAGGGAATGAGCAGTTCTTC. J is TRBJ2-1 and V is TRBV19; 9 bases map to TRBD1. Trimming removed 7 bases from V and 7 bases from J; junction bases left unmatched: 2. The CDR3 spans 12 residues. Germline V gives CDR1 LNHDA, CDR2 SQIVND (reference sequence).

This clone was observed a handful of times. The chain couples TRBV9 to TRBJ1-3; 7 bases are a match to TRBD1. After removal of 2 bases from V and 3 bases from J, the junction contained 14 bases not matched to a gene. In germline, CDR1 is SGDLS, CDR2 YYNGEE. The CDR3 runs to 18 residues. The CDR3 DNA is TGTGCCAGCAGCGTCGCTTCGGGCTACAGGGGAAGTGGAAACACCATATATTTT. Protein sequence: CASSVASGYRGSGNTIYF.

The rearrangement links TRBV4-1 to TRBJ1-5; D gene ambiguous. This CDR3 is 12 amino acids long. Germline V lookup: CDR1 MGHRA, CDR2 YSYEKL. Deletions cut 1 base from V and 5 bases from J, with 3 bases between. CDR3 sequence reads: CASSQGDQPQHF. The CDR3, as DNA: TGCGCCAGCAGCCAAGGGGATCAGCCCCAGCATTTT.

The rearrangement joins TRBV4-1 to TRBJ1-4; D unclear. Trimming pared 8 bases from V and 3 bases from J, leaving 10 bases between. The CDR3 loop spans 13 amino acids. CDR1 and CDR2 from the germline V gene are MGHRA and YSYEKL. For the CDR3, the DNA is TGCGCCAGCTCCCTGACCCCTAATGAAAAACTGTTTTTT. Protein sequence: CASSLTPNEKLFF.

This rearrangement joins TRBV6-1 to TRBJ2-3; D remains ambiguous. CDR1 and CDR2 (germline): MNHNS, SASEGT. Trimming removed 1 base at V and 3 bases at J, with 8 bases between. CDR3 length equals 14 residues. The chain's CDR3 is CASSEGARTDTQYF. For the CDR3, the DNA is TGTGCCAGCAGTGAAGGGGCTAGGACAGATACGCAGTATTTT.

CDR3 bases: TGTGCCAGCAGCTTAGATGGGACAGGGGACACTGAAGCTTTCTTT. Translating it yields CASSLDGTGDTEAFF. The chain recombines TRBV11-3 with TRBJ1-1, with TRBD1 identical over 10 bases. CDR3 length: 15 residues. Germline CDR1 SGHNT, CDR2 YENEEA. The junction had 1 base not matched to a gene; V was cut back by 0 bases and J by 3 bases.

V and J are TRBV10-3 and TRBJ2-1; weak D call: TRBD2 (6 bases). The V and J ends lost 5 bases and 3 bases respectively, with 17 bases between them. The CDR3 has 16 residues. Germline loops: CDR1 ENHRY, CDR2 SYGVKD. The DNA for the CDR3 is TGTGCCATCAGTTTAGCGGACACGAAGGGCTACAATGAGCAGTTCTTC. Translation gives CAISLADTKGYNEQFF.

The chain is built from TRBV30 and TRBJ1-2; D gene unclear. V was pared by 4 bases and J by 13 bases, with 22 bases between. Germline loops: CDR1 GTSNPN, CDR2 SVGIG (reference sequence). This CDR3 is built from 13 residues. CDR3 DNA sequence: TGTGCCTGGAACCCCGGACCGGGGAACGGACCCACCTTC. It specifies CAWNPGPGNGPTF.

The CDR3 DNA is TGTGCCAGCAGCTTCGACTTACGGTCTGGGGCCAACGTCCTGACTTTC. Its translation is CASSFDLRSGANVLTF. The V and J genes are TRBV5-6 and TRBJ2-6; D unresolved. This CDR3 has 16 amino acids. Trimming took off 2 bases at V and 1 base at J, with 10 bases between the two ends. The germline CDR1 and CDR2 sequences are SGHDT and YYEEEE.

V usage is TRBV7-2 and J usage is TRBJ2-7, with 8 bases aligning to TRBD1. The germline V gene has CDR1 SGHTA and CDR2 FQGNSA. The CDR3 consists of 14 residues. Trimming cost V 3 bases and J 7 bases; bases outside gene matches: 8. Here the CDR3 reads CASSFFGQGREQYF. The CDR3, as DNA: TGTGCCAGCAGCTTCTTTGGACAGGGACGGGAGCAGTACTTC. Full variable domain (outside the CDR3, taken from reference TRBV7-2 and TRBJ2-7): GAGVSQSPSNKVTEKGKDVELRCDPISGHTALYWYRQSLGQGLEFLIYFQGNSAPDKSGLPSDRFSAERTGGSVSTLTIQRTQQEDSAVYLCASSFFGQGREQYFGPGTRLTVT.

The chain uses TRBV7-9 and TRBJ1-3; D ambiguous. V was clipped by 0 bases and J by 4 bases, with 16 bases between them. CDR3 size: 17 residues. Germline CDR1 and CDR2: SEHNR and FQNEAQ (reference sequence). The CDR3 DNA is TGTGCCAGCAGCTTAGCCCCCGGTTCTATGGCCGGAAACACCATATATTTT. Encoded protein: CASSLAPGSMAGNTIYF. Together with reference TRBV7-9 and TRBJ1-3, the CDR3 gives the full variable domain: DTGVSQNPRHKITKRGQNVTFRCDPISEHNRLYWYRQTLGQGPEFLTYFQNEAQLEKSRLLSDRFSAERPKGSFSTLEIQRTEQGDSAMYLCASSLAPGSMAGNTIYFGEGSWLTVV.